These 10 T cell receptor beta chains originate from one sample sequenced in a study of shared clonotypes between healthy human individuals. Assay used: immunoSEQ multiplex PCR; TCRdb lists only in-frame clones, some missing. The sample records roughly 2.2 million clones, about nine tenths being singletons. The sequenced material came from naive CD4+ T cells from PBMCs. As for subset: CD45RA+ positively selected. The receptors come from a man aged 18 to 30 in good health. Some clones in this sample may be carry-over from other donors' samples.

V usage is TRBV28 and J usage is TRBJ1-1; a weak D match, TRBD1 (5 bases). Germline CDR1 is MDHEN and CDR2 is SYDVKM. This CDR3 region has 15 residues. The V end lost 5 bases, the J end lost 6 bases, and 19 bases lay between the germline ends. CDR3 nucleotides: TGTGCCAGCAGTCCCCCGGACATTGGGAGCGCTGAAGCTTTCTTT. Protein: CASSPPDIGSAEAFF.

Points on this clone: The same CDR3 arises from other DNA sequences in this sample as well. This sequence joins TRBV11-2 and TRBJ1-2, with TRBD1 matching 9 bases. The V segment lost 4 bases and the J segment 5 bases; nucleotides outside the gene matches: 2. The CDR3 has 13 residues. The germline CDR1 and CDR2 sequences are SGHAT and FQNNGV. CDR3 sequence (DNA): TGTGCCAGCAGCTCGGGACAGGGTTATGGCTACACCTTC. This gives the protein CASSSGQGYGYTF.

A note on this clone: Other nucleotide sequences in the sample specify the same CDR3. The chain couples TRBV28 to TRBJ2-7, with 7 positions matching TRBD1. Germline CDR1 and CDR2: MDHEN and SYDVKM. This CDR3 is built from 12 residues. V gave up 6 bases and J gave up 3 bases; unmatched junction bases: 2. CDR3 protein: CASRRDSYEQYF. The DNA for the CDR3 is TGTGCCAGCAGAAGGGACAGCTACGAGCAGTACTTC.

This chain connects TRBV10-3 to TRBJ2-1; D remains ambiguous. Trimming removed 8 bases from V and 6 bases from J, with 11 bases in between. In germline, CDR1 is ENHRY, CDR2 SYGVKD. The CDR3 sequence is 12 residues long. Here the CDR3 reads CAISRTGNEQFF. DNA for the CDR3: TGTGCCATCTCCCGGACGGGCAATGAGCAGTTCTTC.

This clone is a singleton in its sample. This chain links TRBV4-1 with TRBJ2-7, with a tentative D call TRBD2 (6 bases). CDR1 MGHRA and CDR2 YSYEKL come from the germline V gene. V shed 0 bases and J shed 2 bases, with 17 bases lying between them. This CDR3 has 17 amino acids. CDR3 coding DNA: TGCGCCAGCAGCCAAGACGCATTAGCGGAGAGGGCCTACGAGCAGTACTTC. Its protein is CASSQDALAERAYEQYF.

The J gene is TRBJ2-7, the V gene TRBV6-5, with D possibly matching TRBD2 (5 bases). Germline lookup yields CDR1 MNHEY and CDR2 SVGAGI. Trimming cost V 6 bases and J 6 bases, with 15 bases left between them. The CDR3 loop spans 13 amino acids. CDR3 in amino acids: CASSNRGTSEQYF. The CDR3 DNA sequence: TGTGCCAGCAGCAACCGGGGTACTAGCGAGCAGTACTTC.

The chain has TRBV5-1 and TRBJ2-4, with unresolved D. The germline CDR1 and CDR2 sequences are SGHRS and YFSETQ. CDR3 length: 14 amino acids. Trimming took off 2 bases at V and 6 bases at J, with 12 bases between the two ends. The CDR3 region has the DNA TGCGCCAGCAGCTTTCAAGGAGAGTCAAACATTCAGTACTTC. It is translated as CASSFQGESNIQYF.

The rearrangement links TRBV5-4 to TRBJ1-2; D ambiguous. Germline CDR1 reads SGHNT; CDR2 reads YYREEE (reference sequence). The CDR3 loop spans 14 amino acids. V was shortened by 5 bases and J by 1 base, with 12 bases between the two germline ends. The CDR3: CASSSTVINYGYTF. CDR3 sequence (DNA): TGTGCCAGCAGTTCGACGGTTATTAACTATGGCTACACCTTC.

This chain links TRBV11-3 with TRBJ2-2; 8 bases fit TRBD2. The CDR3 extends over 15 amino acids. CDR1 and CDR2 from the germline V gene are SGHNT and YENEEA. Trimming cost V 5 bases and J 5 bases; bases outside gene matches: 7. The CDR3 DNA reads TGTGCCAGCAGCCTGGGACTAGATGCGACCGGGGAGCTGTTTTTT. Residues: CASSLGLDATGELFF.

The CDR3 is CASSFAGSENEQFF. In DNA form, the CDR3 reads TGCGCCAGCAGCTTCGCAGGGTCAGAAAATGAGCAGTTCTTC. This chain uses TRBV5-1 with TRBJ2-1; a possible D gene is TRBD1 (5 bases). Germline CDR1 and CDR2: SGHRS and YFSETQ. Trimming took off 2 bases at V and 7 bases at J, with 13 bases between the two ends. This CDR3 is built from 14 residues.